The 17 T cell receptor beta chains presented below share a single source sample, sequenced in a study of beta chain features in type 1 diabetes. The authors reverse transcribed all of the isolated RNA, so sequencing captured expressed TCRB transcripts. Only in-frame clones appear in the TCRdb table, and some are missing; sequencing was by immunoSEQ multiplex PCR. The repertoire holds around 500,000 clones, with 9.5% to 12% as singletons. Sequencing input: naive CD4+ T cells from blood. All receptors come from a woman under 30 in good health.

The V gene is TRBV18, the J gene TRBJ1-1; D perhaps matches TRBD1 (5 bases). Germline-derived CDR1 and CDR2 are KGHSH and LQKENI. CDR3 length equals 15 residues. The germline V and J ends were trimmed by 1 base and 3 bases, with 12 bases remaining between them. The CDR3 is CASSPRQGHDTEAFF. CDR3 sequence (DNA): TGTGCCAGCTCACCACGGCAGGGTCATGACACTGAAGCTTTCTTT. Based on the CDR3 plus reference TRBV18 and TRBJ1-1, the full variable domain is NAGVMQNPRHLVRRRGQEARLRCSPMKGHSHVYWYRQLPEEGLKFMVYLQKENIIDESGMPKERFSAEFPKEGPSILRIQQVVRGDSAAYFCASSPRQGHDTEAFFGQGTRLTVV.

CDR3 DNA: TGCGCCAGCAGCCGAATACTGTTGGATAAGGAAGCTTTCTTT. It yields the protein CASSRILLDKEAFF. The chain employs TRBV4-3 and TRBJ1-1; no clear D. Germline lookup yields CDR1 LGHNA and CDR2 YSLEER. V lost 4 bases and J 8 bases, leaving 17 bases between the germline ends. CDR3 length equals 14 residues.

This clone was recorded once. The chain has TRBV29-1 and TRBJ2-1, with D maybe TRBD2 (5 bases). In germline, CDR1 is SQVTM, CDR2 ANQGSEA. Trimming pared 7 bases from V and 6 bases from J, leaving 19 bases between. This CDR3 contains 14 residues. The CDR3 protein is CSGGERGVGNEQFF. The CDR3 nucleotides read TGCAGCGGTGGGGAGCGAGGAGTCGGCAATGAGCAGTTCTTC.

The rearrangement links TRBV21-1 to TRBJ2-7. TRBV21-1 is a pseudogene locus. The CDR3 is 12 residues long. Here the CDR3 DNA reads TGTGCCAGACCCTCAACGCCTTACGAGCAGTACGTC. It codes for CARPSTPYEQYV.

The rearrangement joins TRBV10-3 to TRBJ2-7; D uncertain. CDR3 length equals 14 residues. Deletions cut 0 bases from V and 6 bases from J, with 12 bases between. Per germline, CDR1 ENHRY and CDR2 SYGVKD. The CDR3 nucleotides read TGTGCCATCAGTGAGTCGATATTAAGGTTCGAGCAGTACGTC. Translated: CAISESILRFEQYV.

This clone was observed a few times. The chain combines TRBV18 with TRBJ2-5; perhaps D is TRBD1 or TRBD2 (5 bases each). CDR3 length: 12 residues. Trimming removed 2 bases from V and 7 bases from J, with 8 bases in between. Germline CDR1 KGHSH, CDR2 LQKENI. The CDR3 DNA reads as TGTGCCAGCTCACCAGGGGGACGGACCCAGTACTTC. It encodes CASSPGGRTQYF.

This clone was seen more than once but under ten times. This rearrangement joins TRBV7-2 to TRBJ2-7, with TRBD1 identical over 9 bases. The CDR3 covers 15 residues. The J segment lost 0 bases and the V segment lost 5 bases, leaving 5 bases of the junction unmatched. CDR1 and CDR2 (germline): SGHTA, FQGNSA. The CDR3 region is CASSKDRGASYEQYF. DNA of the CDR3: TGTGCCAGCAGCAAAGACAGGGGGGCCTCCTACGAGCAGTACTTC.

This chain joins TRBV29-1 and TRBJ2-1; 13 positions agree with TRBD2. This CDR3 spans 16 amino acids. CDR1 is SQVTM and CDR2 is ANQGSEA in the germline V gene. The junction had 7 bases not matched to a gene; V was cut back by 4 bases and J by 4 bases. CDR3 bases: TGCAGCGTTGTGTCAACTAGCGGGAGGGGATACAATGAGCAGTTCTTC. Its translation: CSVVSTSGRGYNEQFF.

This clone has just a few counts. The DNA of the CDR3 is TGCAGCGTTATGGCAGCCCAAGAAAAACTGTTTTTT. Protein: CSVMAAQEKLFF. The chain joins TRBV29-1 to TRBJ1-4; D gene uncertain. This CDR3 spans 12 amino acids. Trimming removed 5 bases at V and 8 bases at J, with 12 bases between. The germline CDR1 and CDR2 sequences are SQVTM and ANQGSEA.

Only a few counts were recorded for this clone. The chain employs TRBV19 and TRBJ2-7, with a possible D match to TRBD2 (7 bases). Germline CDR1 and CDR2: LNHDA and SQIVND (reference sequence). CDR3 length: 15 residues. Trimming shortened V by 4 bases and J by 2 bases, and 15 bases separated the two germline ends. The CDR3 region has the DNA TGTGCCAGTAGTACGATGGGGGGGCCGCCCTACGAGCAGTACTTC. Protein sequence: CASSTMGGPPYEQYF. The full variable domain, with the rest looked up from reference TRBV19 and TRBJ2-7, is DGGITQSPKYLFRKEGQNVTLSCEQNLNHDAMYWYRQDPGQGLRLIYYSQIVNDFQKGDIAEGYSVSREKKESFPLTVTSAQKNPTAFYLCASSTMGGPPYEQYFGPGTRLTVT.

This clone occurred a few times. The chain has TRBV9 and TRBJ2-2; D possibly corresponds to TRBD2 (5 bases). The CDR3 covers 17 residues. Germline V lookup: CDR1 SGDLS, CDR2 YYNGEE. V was shortened by 4 bases and J by 0 bases, with 16 bases between the two germline ends. CDR3 DNA sequence: TGTGCCAGCAGCCGGGGTTCTGGCGGAGCGAACACCGGGGAGCTGTTTTTT. Its protein is CASSRGSGGANTGELFF.

This clone was seen only a few times. The chain is built from TRBV4-1 and TRBJ2-5; TRBD1 aligns across 9 bases. There are 15 residues in the CDR3. After removal of 5 bases from V and 5 bases from J, the junction contained 9 bases not matched to a gene. CDR1 is MGHRA and CDR2 is YSYEKL in the germline V gene. This CDR3 is CASSNRDRVGETQYF. The CDR3 nucleotides are TGCGCCAGCAGCAACCGGGACAGGGTCGGGGAGACCCAGTACTTC.

This clone was seen a handful of times. The V and J genes are TRBV7-6 and TRBJ2-3; D gene uncertain. Germline V CDR1 and CDR2: SGHVS, FNYEAQ. The CDR3 runs 15 residues. The V and J ends lost 2 bases and 3 bases respectively, with 12 bases between them. CDR3 loop: CASSLQVVGTDTQYF. The CDR3 region has the DNA TGTGCCAGCAGCTTACAGGTCGTCGGGACAGATACGCAGTATTTT.

This clone was counted between two and nine times. The chain is built from TRBV9 and TRBJ2-2; D uncertain. Per germline, CDR1 SGDLS and CDR2 YYNGEE. The CDR3 contains 15 residues. V was trimmed by 0 bases and J by 0 bases, leaving 6 bases between them. The DNA of the CDR3 is TGTGCCAGCAGCGTAGTTCCCGCGAACACCGGGGAGCTGTTTTTT. Translating gives CASSVVPANTGELFF.

This clone has more than one count but fewer than ten. CDR3 nucleotides: TGCGCCAGCAGCAAGGACAGGCCGCGGGAAAAACTGTTTTTT. It codes for CASSKDRPREKLFF. This chain uses TRBV5-1 with TRBJ1-4, with 7 nucleotides matching TRBD1. Germline values: CDR1 SGHRS, CDR2 YFSETQ. V shed 4 bases, J shed 8 bases, and the junction held 8 bases outside the gene matches. The CDR3 consists of 14 residues.

This clone was counted a few times. V is TRBV5-6 and J is TRBJ1-1; TRBD1 agrees at 10 bases. Germline trimming cut 4 bases from V and 10 bases from J; bases unmatched to any gene: 10. Germline V gene sequence: CDR1 SGHDT, CDR2 YYEEEE. This CDR3 has 14 amino acids. The CDR3 protein is CASSPLTDRGIAFF. For the CDR3, the DNA is TGTGCCAGCAGCCCCCTGACGGACAGGGGGATAGCTTTCTTT.

CDR3 DNA sequence: TGTGCCAGCAGTTTGCTCCGAAACTATGGCTACACCTTC. Its translation: CASSLLRNYGYTF. The J gene is TRBJ1-2, the V gene TRBV28; no reliable D call. The ends were cut back, 3 bases at V and 2 bases at J, with 7 bases in the middle. The CDR3 contains 13 residues. Germline-derived CDR1 and CDR2 are MDHEN and SYDVKM.